This TCR beta chain is from a study of molecular identifiers for immune sequencing clone quantification. Findings and limits, study-wide: Jurkat TCR RNA from one cell was spiked into some 1 million naive cells, and it was reportedly detectable there.

MiXCR, run by TCRdb on the PCR reads, gives a single entry per CDR3 protein. The sample lists hundreds of thousands of distinct CDR3 sequences, around a fifth occurring once. This clonotype was counted many times. What it binds is not known. The germline V gene encodes CDR1 MNHEY and CDR2 SVGAGI. CDR3 length: 16 residues. Deletions cut 3 bases from V and 0 bases from J, with 12 bases between. Investigators produced naive CD8 libraries from approximately 20,000 to 1,000,000 sorted cells, drawing on 10%, 30% or 50% RNA. The specimen was naive CD8+ T cells from blood, with Jurkat cell RNA spiked in. Subset here: FACS-sorted CD8+CD4-CCR7+CD45RA+ naive T cells. The receptor comes from a human donor in good health. Some libraries in this study had Jurkat cell RNA spiked in. The J gene is TRBJ2-4, the V gene TRBV6-5, with unresolved D. CDR3 bases: TGTGCCAGCAGTTATGGGGTAGACCTAGCCAAAAACATTCAGTACTTC. Translated, it gives CASSYGVDLAKNIQYF.